Listed below are T cell receptor beta chains from one sample, sequenced in a study of control samples from healthy donors and cancer patients. Clones were read by immunoSEQ multiplex PCR, and TCRdb kept only the in-frame ones, dropping some. Altogether roughly 120,000 clones are present, around 92% being singletons, with the ten largest covering 40%. Specimen: blood. The receptors stem from a middle-aged man in good health. CDR3s include the opening cysteine and the closing phenylalanine or tryptophan. D genes are given only for firm matches. Clone size, where shown, is once, few, many, or a class for clones that have expanded.

TRBJ2-3	once	.	TRBV9	CASSALEPDTQYF	TGTGCCAGCAGCGCCCTAGAACCGGATACGCAGTATTTT
TRBJ1-3	.	TRBD1	TRBV6-5	CASRNSGGASGNTIYF	TGTGCCAGCCGTAACTCAGGGGGCGCCTCTGGAAACACCATATATTTT
TRBJ1-3	once	TRBD1	TRBV5-1	CASSPRTGGSGNTIYF	TGCGCCAGCAGCCCCCGAACAGGGGGCTCTGGAAACACCATATATTTT
TRBJ1-1	.	TRBD1	TRBV9	CASSVGTGSGTEAFF	TGTGCCAGCAGCGTAGGGACAGGGTCGGGCACTGAAGCTTTCTTT
TRBJ1-1	once	.	TRBV30	CAWREGDTEAFF	TGTGCCTGGAGAGAGGGGGACACTGAAGCTTTCTTT
TRBJ2-5	.	.	TRBV27	CASSSRLGNQETQYF	TGTGCCAGCAGTTCCCGTCTCGGCAATCAAGAGACCCAGTACTTC
TRBJ1-1	.	.	TRBV5-4	CASSLEGSQGNTEAFF	TGTGCCAGCAGCTTGGAGGGTAGTCAGGGGAACACTGAAGCTTTCTTT
TRBJ1-5	.	TRBD1	TRBV4-3	CASSQDLPGTGRLDSNQPQHF	TGCGCCAGCAGCCAAGATCTCCCCGGGACAGGGCGGTTAGATAGCAATCAGCCCCAGCATTTT
TRBJ2-5	.	TRBD2	TRBV7-2	CASSSRTSGGAWETQYF	TGTGCCAGCAGCTCAAGGACTAGCGGGGGGGCCTGGGAGACCCAGTACTTC
TRBJ2-5	.	.	TRBV2	CASSTPRDTYQETQYF	TGTGCCAGCAGTACGCCGCGGGACACCTACCAAGAGACCCAGTACTTC
TRBJ1-5	few	.	TRBV12-3/TRBV12-4	CASSFWGQPQHF	TGTGCCAGCAGTTTTTGGGGACAGCCCCAGCATTTT
TRBJ2-7	.	.	TRBV10-3	CAINSGTPTYEQYF	TGTGCCATCAATTCCGGGACACCGACCTACGAGCAGTACTTC
TRBJ1-2	.	.	TRBV6-1	CASSEQGRYGYTF	TGTGCCAGCAGTGAACAAGGACGGTATGGCTACACCTTC
TRBJ2-3	.	.	TRBV9	CASSVAGSTDTQYF	TGTGCCAGCAGCGTAGCGGGTAGCACAGATACGCAGTATTTT
TRBJ2-5	.	TRBD2	TRBV11-2	CASSLAGGNQETQYF	TGTGCCAGCAGCTTAGCGGGGGGGAACCAAGAGACCCAGTACTTC
TRBJ1-1	.	TRBD1	TRBV11-2	CASREGARNTEAFF	TGTGCCAGCAGAGAGGGGGCGAGGAACACTGAAGCTTTCTTT
TRBJ2-3	.	.	TRBV7-9	CASSPQGGSTDTQYF	TGTGCCAGCAGCCCTCAGGGTGGGAGCACAGATACGCAGTATTTT
TRBJ2-6	once	.	TRBV9	CASSWAPRLAGANVLTF	TGTGCCAGCAGCTGGGCCCCTAGGTTGGCTGGGGCCAACGTCCTGACTTTC
TRBJ1-4	.	.	TRBV30	CAWSTSGPPNEKLFF	TGTGCCTGGAGTACCTCAGGGCCGCCTAATGAAAAACTGTTTTTT
TRBJ1-2	.	TRBD1	TRBV4-2	CASSQSDRGRNYGYTF	TGTGCCAGCAGCCAATCCGACAGGGGGCGGAACTATGGCTACACCTTC
TRBJ1-3	.	.	TRBV6-5	CASSYEAGYGNTIYF	TGTGCCAGCAGTTACGAGGCGGGGTATGGAAACACCATATATTTT
TRBJ2-5	.	TRBD1	TRBV12-3/TRBV12-4	CASRDRDQETQYF	TGTGCCAGCAGGGACAGGGACCAAGAGACCCAGTACTTC
TRBJ2-2	.	.	TRBV6-1	CASSDGSANTGELFF	TGTGCCAGCAGTGACGGGTCAGCGAACACCGGGGAGCTGTTTTTT
TRBJ2-3	.	.	TRBV13	CASSLFQLGTDTQYF	TGTGCCAGCAGCTTATTTCAACTGGGCACAGATACGCAGTATTTT
TRBJ2-5	.	TRBD2	TRBV25-1	CASSESGRGGTETQYF	TGTGCCAGCAGTGAATCGGGACGGGGGGGCACAGAGACCCAGTACTTC
TRBJ1-5	.	TRBD1	TRBV3-1/TRBV3-2	CASSLDRGSGQPQHF	TGTGCCAGCAGCCTTGACAGGGGGTCCGGGCAGCCCCAGCATTTT
TRBJ2-1	.	.	TRBV6-6	CASSYPDGPYNEQFF	TGTGCCAGCAGTTACCCGGACGGACCCTACAATGAGCAGTTCTTC
TRBJ2-7	.	TRBD2	TRBV2	CASSLAGGLLKQYF	TGTGCCAGCAGTCTAGCGGGGGGACTTTTGAAGCAGTACTTC
TRBJ2-5	.	TRBD1	TRBV6-5	CASSYSGQGGQETQYF	TGTGCCAGCAGTTACTCTGGACAGGGGGGCCAAGAGACCCAGTACTTC
TRBJ2-7	once	TRBD1	TRBV2	CASAGQGSEQYF	TGTGCCAGCGCCGGACAGGGTAGCGAGCAGTACTTC
TRBJ1-2	.	.	TRBV19	CASGGGGNYGYTF	TGTGCCAGTGGCGGGGGAGGGAACTATGGCTACACCTTC
TRBJ1-2	.	.	TRBV23-1	CASTRGGRPFFGYGYTF	TGCGCCAGCACAAGAGGGGGACGTCCCTTTTTCGGCTATGGCTACACCTTC
TRBJ2-1	.	TRBD2	TRBV7-2	CASSSLSGSYNEQFF	TGTGCCAGCAGCAGCCTTAGCGGGAGCTACAATGAGCAGTTCTTC
TRBJ1-2	.	TRBD1	TRBV7-8	CASSRKTGTHGYTF	TGTGCCAGCAGCCGGAAGACAGGGACTCATGGCTACACCTTC
TRBJ2-2	.	.	TRBV7-2	CASRRQGRELFF	TGTGCCAGCAGACGCCAAGGGCGGGAGCTGTTTTTT
TRBJ2-5	.	.	TRBV5-1	CASSLAGIDQETQYF	TGCGCCAGCAGCTTGGCCGGGATAGACCAAGAGACCCAGTACTTC
TRBJ1-1	few	.	TRBV12-3/TRBV12-4	CASSRGQNTEAFF	TGTGCCAGCAGCCGGGGACAGAACACTGAAGCTTTCTTT
TRBJ2-1	once	TRBD2	TRBV11-2	CASRVAGGRREQFF	TGTGCCAGCAGAGTAGCGGGGGGGCGACGGGAGCAGTTCTTC
TRBJ2-7	.	.	TRBV29-1	CSVEDRGGVYEQYF	TGCAGCGTTGAAGATCGAGGAGGGGTCTACGAGCAGTACTTC
TRBJ2-2	once	.	TRBV27	CASRWGFNTGELFF	TGTGCCAGCAGGTGGGGGTTTAACACCGGGGAGCTGTTTTTT
TRBJ2-7	once	.	TRBV19	CASSTTYEQYF	TGTGCCAGTAGTACTACATACGAGCAGTACTTC
TRBJ1-2	.	.	TRBV9	CASSVDGRPFYGYTF	TGTGCCAGCAGCGTCGACGGACGCCCCTTCTATGGCTACACCTTC
TRBJ2-7	.	TRBD1	TRBV27	CASSFGQGEYEQYF	TGTGCCAGCAGTTTTGGACAGGGGGAGTACGAGCAGTACTTC
TRBJ1-3	.	.	TRBV18	CASSPVFRNTIYF	TGTGCCAGCTCACCAGTCTTCCGAAACACCATATATTTT
TRBJ1-5	.	.	TRBV9	CASSVAQGQPQHF	TGTGCCAGCAGCGTAGCACAAGGTCAGCCCCAGCATTTT
TRBJ2-1	.	TRBD2	TRBV30	CAWTGKRGGSTVYEQFF	TGTGCCTGGACGGGGAAGCGGGGGGGTTCCACGGTCTATGAGCAGTTCTTC
TRBJ2-2	.	.	TRBV6-4	CASSEGLTGELFF	TGTGCCAGCAGTGAAGGACTCACCGGGGAGCTGTTTTTT
TRBJ1-2	.	TRBD1	TRBV15	CATRDRPNYGYTF	TGTGCCACCCGGGACAGGCCTAACTATGGCTACACCTTC
TRBJ2-2	.	TRBD2	TRBV2	CASSYPRGGSGTGELFF	TGTGCCAGCAGTTACCCTCGCGGGGGAAGTGGCACCGGGGAGCTGTTTTTT